A selection of T cell receptor beta chains follows, all from one sample in a study of T cell repertoires in cytomegalovirus infection. TCRdb recomputed calls from the reads with MiXCR, one row per CDR3 protein. The sample has a few hundred thousand distinct CDR3 sequences, roughly 15% seen once; the top ten hold around 12%. Sequenced input: PBMCs. Receptors were obtained from a human donor in good health (CMV status not recorded). Some clones in this sample may be carry-over from other donors' samples. CDR3s include the opening cysteine and the closing phenylalanine or tryptophan. The D gene is left open where the match is weak. Clone size appears in some rows only: once, few, many, or a class for an expanded clone.

-,few,TRBV12-3/TRBV12-4,TRBJ2-5,CASSPFSSKETQYF,TGTGCCAGCAGCCCTTTTAGCAGCAAAGAGACCCAGTACTTC
-,many,TRBV7-2,TRBJ1-1,CASSFGRDGNTEAFF,TGTGCCAGCAGTTTCGGCCGGGACGGGAACACTGAAGCTTTCTTT
-,many,TRBV12-3/TRBV12-4,TRBJ1-2,CASSFSWIRDYGYTF,TGTGCCAGCAGTTTTAGCTGGATCCGAGACTATGGCTACACCTTC
-,many,TRBV5-4,TRBJ1-2,CASSLARGGSDNYGYTF,TGTGCCAGCAGCTTGGCTAGGGGGGGAAGCGATAATTATGGCTACACCTTC
-,few,TRBV28,TRBJ1-2,CASSSIGVSYGYTF,TGTGCCAGCAGTTCCATTGGGGTTAGCTATGGCTACACCTTC
-,-,TRBV20-1,TRBJ1-1,CSARDRNTEAFF,TGCAGTGCCCGTGACAGGAACACTGAAGCTTTCTTT
-,few,TRBV4-1,TRBJ2-7,CASSPRLPTPQTRYEQYF,TGCGCCAGCAGCCCACGTCTCCCCACGCCTCAGACTCGTTACGAGCAGTACTTC
-,few,TRBV12-3/TRBV12-4,TRBJ2-5,CASALFNQETQYF,TGTGCCAGCGCCCTCTTCAACCAAGAGACCCAGTACTTC
-,few,TRBV18,TRBJ1-5,CASSPTEAGSNQPQHF,TGTGCCAGCTCACCTACCGAAGCGGGCAGCAATCAGCCCCAGCATTTT
-,few,TRBV10-3,TRBJ2-3,CAISIQLVPTDTQYF,TGTGCCATCAGTATACAACTCGTCCCCACAGATACGCAGTATTTT
TRBD2,-,TRBV7-9,TRBJ2-1,CASSFGPSGGRDNEQFF,TGTGCCAGCAGCTTTGGGCCCTCGGGGGGGAGGGACAATGAGCAGTTCTTC
-,many,TRBV19,TRBJ1-2,CASTARGIQTHNYGYTF,TGTGCCAGTACCGCGAGGGGGATCCAGACCCATAACTATGGCTACACCTTC
-,-,TRBV28,TRBJ1-6,CASSTRWGNSPLHF,TGTGCCAGCAGTACCCGTTGGGGGAATTCACCCCTCCACTTT
-,-,TRBV7-9,TRBJ1-1,CASSYQTSKRTEAFF,TGTGCCAGCAGCTACCAGACGAGCAAACGGACTGAAGCTTTCTTT
TRBD1,many,TRBV25-1,TRBJ1-5,CASSEGQGAWDQPQHF,TGTGCCAGCAGTGAAGGACAGGGGGCCTGGGATCAGCCCCAGCATTTT
-,few,TRBV28,TRBJ1-2,CASRSPGTDSNYGYTF,TGTGCCAGCAGGTCACCAGGGACGGACTCTAACTATGGCTACACCTTC
-,few,TRBV6-6,TRBJ1-5,CASSYVGEPQHF,TGTGCCAGCAGTTACGTGGGCGAGCCCCAGCATTTT
-,few,TRBV20-1,TRBJ1-6,CSATGHLNSPLHF,TGCAGTGCCACCGGACACCTTAATTCACCCCTCCACTTT
TRBD2,-,TRBV11-2,TRBJ2-3,CASSPSPGLAGEYESTDTQYF,TGTGCCAGCAGCCCTAGCCCGGGACTAGCGGGGGAATACGAAAGCACAGATACGCAGTATTTT
-,-,TRBV11-3,TRBJ2-7,CASSSDLGVEWKVYEQYF,TGTGCCAGCAGCTCGGACCTAGGGGTAGAGTGGAAGGTCTACGAGCAGTACTTC
-,-,TRBV7-2,TRBJ2-5,CASSLQSGTQETQYF,TGTGCCAGCAGCTTGCAGTCGGGGACTCAAGAGACCCAGTACTTC
-,-,TRBV7-8,TRBJ2-5,CASSWSDGTQYF,TGTGCCAGCAGCTGGAGCGATGGGACCCAGTACTTC
-,few,TRBV6-1,TRBJ1-1,CASRLDRSGNTEAFF,TGTGCCAGCAGACTCGACAGGAGCGGGAACACTGAAGCTTTCTTT
TRBD1,-,TRBV7-2,TRBJ1-1,CASSLQTGDPAAFF,TGTGCCAGCAGCTTACAGACAGGGGACCCCGCGGCTTTCTTT
-,-,TRBV2,TRBJ2-7,CASTLGFPLF,TGTGCCAGCACCCTTGGCTTCCCGCTCTTC